This paragraph reports one T cell receptor beta chain. Its target is not known. The data were obtained in a study of shared clonotypes between healthy human individuals. CDR1 and CDR2 from the germline V gene are SGHDT and YYEEEE. Trimming removed 4 bases from V and 7 bases from J; junction bases left unmatched: 5. This CDR3 spans 13 amino acids. Clones were read by immunoSEQ multiplex PCR, and TCRdb kept only the in-frame ones, dropping some. This sample has roughly 2.5 million clones, with around nine tenths found just once. General observations from the study: There were few donors, and this limited the genetic and exposure-history diversity represented.

The source material was naive CD4+ T cells sorted from blood. The subset here: CD45RA+ positively selected. The clonotype originates from a man between 18 and 29 years old in good health. The chain has TRBV5-6 and TRBJ1-2; 9 bases agree with TRBD1. The CDR3 region has the DNA TGTGCCAGCAGCCGGGGGGACAGGGTTGGCTACACCTTC. This encodes CASSRGDRVGYTF.